The clone carrying this TCR beta chain showed up just a few times. Its antigen is not identified. This CDR3 spans 13 amino acids. The germline V gene encodes CDR1 MDHEN and CDR2 SYDVKM. Trimming left V 5 bases short and J 5 bases short, with 12 bases between. Libraries were prepared by immunoSEQ multiplex PCR; TCRdb keeps only in-frame clonotypes and omits some of them. The sample records some 41,000 clones, 75% to 85% being singletons. This sample is drawn from a study of T cells in localized non-small cell lung cancer. General study results and limits: Tumor trailed uninvolved adjacent lung in T cell clonality, which peaked there.

The material was PBMCs, obtained before any cancer treatment. The TCR was taken from a man between 40 and 70 years old with stage II lung adenocarcinoma. The rearrangement joins TRBV28 to TRBJ1-1; D call uncertain. The CDR3 sequence: CASSRSETTEAFF. In nucleotides, the CDR3 is TGTGCCAGCAGTCGAAGCGAGACAACTGAAGCTTTCTTT.